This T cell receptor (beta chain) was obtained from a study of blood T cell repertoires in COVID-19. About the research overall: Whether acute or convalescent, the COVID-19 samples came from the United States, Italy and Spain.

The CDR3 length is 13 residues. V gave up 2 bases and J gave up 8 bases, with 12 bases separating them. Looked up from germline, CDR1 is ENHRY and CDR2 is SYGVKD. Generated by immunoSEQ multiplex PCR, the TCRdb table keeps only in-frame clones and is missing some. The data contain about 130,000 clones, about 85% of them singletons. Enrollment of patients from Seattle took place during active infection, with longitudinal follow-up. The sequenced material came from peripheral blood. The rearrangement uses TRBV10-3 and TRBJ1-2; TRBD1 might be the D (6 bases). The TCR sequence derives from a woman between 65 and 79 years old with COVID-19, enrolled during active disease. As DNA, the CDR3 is TGTGCCATCAGTGAGACAGGGCTGAGGGGCTACACCTTC. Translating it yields CAISETGLRGYTF.